The rows below give T cell receptor beta chains drawn from one sample of a study of blood T cells in healthy people across ages. TCRdb processed the 5' RACE reads anew with MiXCR; each CDR3 protein has one entry. The table records approximately 850,000 distinct CDR3 sequences, 58% of them present only once. The sequenced sample consisted of blood. The receptors here all came from a man aged 30-40 years in good health. The CDR3 runs from the conserved cysteine through the conserved F or W. The order of the fields is D gene, J gene, clone size, V gene, CDR3 DNA, CDR3 protein. A D gene is named only where the DNA matches it firmly. Size is stated for part of the rows, as once, few or many counts, or as a class when the clone is expanded.

D: -; J: TRBJ1-6; size: few; V: TRBV6-6; DNA: TGTGCCAGCATCATAACCCCACCGCGGAGGCCTAATTCACCCCTCCACTTT; CDR3: CASIITPPRRPNSPLHF
D: TRBD2; J: TRBJ2-7; size: -; V: TRBV7-8; DNA: TGTGCCAGCAGCTTAGTTATCGGACTAGCGGGAATCTACGAGCAGTACTTC; CDR3: CASSLVIGLAGIYEQYF
D: -; J: TRBJ1-5; size: -; V: TRBV27; DNA: TGTGCCAGCAGTCGGGACCCTTATCAGCCCCAGCATTTT; CDR3: CASSRDPYQPQHF
D: TRBD1; J: TRBJ1-6; size: -; V: TRBV9; DNA: TGTGCCAGCAGAACCGGACAGGGCCCCCTCCACTTT; CDR3: CASRTGQGPLHF
D: -; J: TRBJ2-5; size: -; V: TRBV15; DNA: TGTGCCACCAGCACAGGCGCTGGTGCCTTGGGAGAGCAGTACTTC; CDR3: CATSTGAGALGEQYF
D: TRBD2; J: TRBJ2-3; size: few; V: TRBV10-3; DNA: TGTGCCATCCAGACAGCGGGGAGCACAGATACGCAGTATTTT; CDR3: CAIQTAGSTDTQYF
D: -; J: TRBJ2-5; size: -; V: TRBV11-2; DNA: TGTGCCAGCAGCTTAGATCTTGGGGGAGAGTACCAAGAGACCCAGTACTTC; CDR3: CASSLDLGGEYQETQYF
D: -; J: TRBJ1-6; size: few; V: TRBV5-8; DNA: TGTGCCAGCCGGGGCATTTTGGGTTCACCCCTCCACTTT; CDR3: CASRGILGSPLHF
D: -; J: TRBJ2-3; size: few; V: TRBV29-1; DNA: TGCAGCCCTCGGGTGGGAGATACGCAGTATTTT; CDR3: CSPRVGDTQYF
D: -; J: TRBJ1-3; size: -; V: TRBV7-2; DNA: TGTGCCAGCAGCTTAGACAGGGCCCGCTCTGGAAACACCATATATTTT; CDR3: CASSLDRARSGNTIYF
D: TRBD2; J: TRBJ2-1; size: -; V: TRBV20-1; DNA: TGCAGTGCTCCGGGCGGGCTAGCGGGAGGAGGAGAGCAGTTCTTC; CDR3: CSAPGGLAGGGEQFF
D: TRBD1; J: TRBJ1-6; size: -; V: TRBV7-9; DNA: TGTGCCAGCAGAGGACAGGGTGTATCACCCCTCCACTTT; CDR3: CASRGQGVSPLHF
D: TRBD1; J: TRBJ2-4; size: -; V: TRBV7-9; DNA: TGTGCCAGCAGCTCCCGGGACAGGGAAGACATTCAGTACTTC; CDR3: CASSSRDREDIQYF
D: TRBD2; J: TRBJ2-5; size: few; V: TRBV7-2; DNA: TGTGCCAGCAGCTTAGGAAGCGCGGGAGTAAGGGAGACCCAGTACTTC; CDR3: CASSLGSAGVRETQYF
D: TRBD2; J: TRBJ2-7; size: few; V: TRBV28; DNA: TGTGCCAGCAGTTTACGCGGGAGGTCTTCCTACGAGCAGTACTTC; CDR3: CASSLRGRSSYEQYF
D: -; J: TRBJ1-6; size: once; V: TRBV7-2; DNA: TGTGCCGGAGCCCGGGATGTATTGGGTTCACCCCTCCACTTT; CDR3: CAGARDVLGSPLHF
D: -; J: TRBJ1-4; size: -; V: TRBV6-1; DNA: TGTGCCAGCAGTGTGGTCTTTAATGAAAAACTGTTTTTT; CDR3: CASSVVFNEKLFF
D: TRBD1; J: TRBJ2-7; size: -; V: TRBV7-2; DNA: TGTGCCAGCAGCCCTAGGACAGGAGTTGCCCCCGAGCAGTACTTC; CDR3: CASSPRTGVAPEQYF
D: -; J: TRBJ2-3; size: -; V: TRBV7-2; DNA: TGTGCCAGCAGTTCCCAGTCGGCAGATGCGCAGTATTTT; CDR3: CASSSQSADAQYF
D: -; J: TRBJ2-7; size: -; V: TRBV30; DNA: TGTGCCTGGAGCGTGTCCCAGGAGCAGTACTTC; CDR3: CAWSVSQEQYF
D: -; J: TRBJ2-1; size: -; V: TRBV24-1; DNA: TGTGCCACCAGTGAAAACAACAATGAGCAGTTCTTC; CDR3: CATSENNNEQFF
D: -; J: TRBJ2-7; size: -; V: TRBV5-5; DNA: TGTGCCAGCAGCTTGCTCGCAGGGGTTTCCTACGAGCAGTACTTC; CDR3: CASSLLAGVSYEQYF
D: TRBD1; J: TRBJ2-7; size: -; V: TRBV7-3; DNA: TGTGCCAGCAGCTTTTCAGTACCACGGGACAGCTACGAGCAGTACTTC; CDR3: CASSFSVPRDSYEQYF
D: -; J: TRBJ1-2; size: -; V: TRBV20-1; DNA: TGCAGTGCTAGGGCCAGGGGTTTGGACTATGGCTACACCTTC; CDR3: CSARARGLDYGYTF
D: TRBD2; J: TRBJ2-4; size: -; V: TRBV11-2; DNA: TGTGCCAGCAGCTTAGGCTCTACTAGCGGCATTCAGTACTTC; CDR3: CASSLGSTSGIQYF
D: TRBD2; J: TRBJ2-3; size: -; V: TRBV2; DNA: TGTGCCACCAGCGGGGACACAGATACGCAGTATTTT; CDR3: CATSGDTDTQYF
D: TRBD2; J: TRBJ2-1; size: -; V: TRBV13; DNA: TGTGCCAGCAGCCAGGGACTAGGGAATCGCAATGAGCAGTTCTTC; CDR3: CASSQGLGNRNEQFF
D: -; J: TRBJ2-7; size: few; V: TRBV7-2; DNA: TGTGCCAGCAGCTTTGGGTTTAGCTCCTACGAGCAGTACTTC; CDR3: CASSFGFSSYEQYF
D: TRBD1; J: TRBJ2-3; size: once; V: TRBV7-9; DNA: TGTGCCAGCAGCTTCGCTGGACAGGGGTCAGATACGCAGTATTTT; CDR3: CASSFAGQGSDTQYF
D: -; J: TRBJ2-5; size: -; V: TRBV7-9; DNA: TGTGCCAGCAGGACGCCGGGGAATCAAGAGACCCAGTACTTC; CDR3: CASRTPGNQETQYF
D: TRBD2; J: TRBJ2-7; size: few; V: TRBV29-1; DNA: TGCAGCGTTTTAACGGGACTAGCCTACGAGCAGTACTTC; CDR3: CSVLTGLAYEQYF
D: TRBD2; J: TRBJ2-5; size: -; V: TRBV7-2; DNA: TGTGCCAGCAGCCAAAGACTAGCGGGAACCCAAGAGACCCAGTACTTC; CDR3: CASSQRLAGTQETQYF
D: -; J: TRBJ1-1; size: -; V: TRBV15; DNA: TGTGCCACCACCCACGAGGGGGGGGCTGAAGCTTTCTTT; CDR3: CATTHEGGAEAFF
D: -; J: TRBJ2-4; size: many; V: TRBV12-3/TRBV12-4; DNA: TGTGCCAGCAGCCCACAGGGATTAGCCAAAAACATTCAGTACTTC; CDR3: CASSPQGLAKNIQYF
D: -; J: TRBJ2-1; size: -; V: TRBV5-1; DNA: TGCGCCAGCAGCATAGTTCTAAATGAGCAGTTCTTC; CDR3: CASSIVLNEQFF
D: TRBD1; J: TRBJ2-5; size: -; V: TRBV6-1; DNA: TGTGCCAGCACCCGACGCCCAGGACAGGGACTCCAAGAGACCCAGTACTTC; CDR3: CASTRRPGQGLQETQYF
D: -; J: TRBJ1-2; size: -; V: TRBV6-5; DNA: TGTGCCAGCAGGCCAGTCGTAGGCTATGGCTACACCTTC; CDR3: CASRPVVGYGYTF
D: -; J: TRBJ1-5; size: -; V: TRBV7-9; DNA: TGTGCCAGCAGCTTTTCACCGGGGGGTCCCAATCAGCCCCAGCATTTT; CDR3: CASSFSPGGPNQPQHF
D: -; J: TRBJ1-6; size: -; V: TRBV14; DNA: TGTGCCAGCAGCCAGAGCTGGGCTTCACCCCTCCACTTT; CDR3: CASSQSWASPLHF
D: -; J: TRBJ1-2; size: once; V: TRBV4-2; DNA: TGTGCCAGCAGCCAAGTAGGCAGGGGTGAGGGCTACACCTTC; CDR3: CASSQVGRGEGYTF
D: TRBD2; J: TRBJ2-1; size: -; V: TRBV29-1; DNA: TGCAGCGTTGATAGCGGGAGGGGGGAGCAGTTCTTC; CDR3: CSVDSGRGEQFF